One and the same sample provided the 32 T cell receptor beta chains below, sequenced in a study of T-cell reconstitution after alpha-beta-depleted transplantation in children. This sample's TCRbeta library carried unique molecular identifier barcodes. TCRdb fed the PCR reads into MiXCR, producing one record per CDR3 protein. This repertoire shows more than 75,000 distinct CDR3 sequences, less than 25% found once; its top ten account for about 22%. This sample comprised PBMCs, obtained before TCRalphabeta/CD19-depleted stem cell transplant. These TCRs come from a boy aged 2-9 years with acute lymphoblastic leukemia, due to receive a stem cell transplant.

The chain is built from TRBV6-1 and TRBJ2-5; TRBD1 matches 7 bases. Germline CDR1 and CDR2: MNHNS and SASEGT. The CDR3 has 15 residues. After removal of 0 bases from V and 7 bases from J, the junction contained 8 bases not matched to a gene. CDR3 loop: CASSEAARGLGTQYF. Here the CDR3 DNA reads TGTGCCAGCAGTGAAGCGGCAAGGGGGCTAGGGACCCAGTACTTC.

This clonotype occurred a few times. The CDR3 sequence: CASSLDRGAELFF. CDR3 nucleotides: TGCGCCAGCAGCCTCGACAGGGGAGCCGAGCTGTTTTTT. The chain couples TRBV5-1 to TRBJ2-2; 8 bases align to TRBD1. Germline lookup yields CDR1 SGHRS and CDR2 YFSETQ. V lost 4 bases, J lost 11 bases, and 7 bases stayed unmatched. CDR3 length: 13 amino acids.

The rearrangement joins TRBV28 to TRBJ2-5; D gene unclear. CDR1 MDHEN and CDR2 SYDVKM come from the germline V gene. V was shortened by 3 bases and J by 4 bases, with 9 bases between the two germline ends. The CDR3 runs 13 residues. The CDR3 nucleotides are TGTGCCAGCAGTTTTAGGTCACCAGAGACCCAGTACTTC. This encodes CASSFRSPETQYF. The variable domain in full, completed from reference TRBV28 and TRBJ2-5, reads DVKVTQSSRYLVKRTGEKVFLECVQDMDHENMFWYRQDPGLGLRLIYFSYDVKMKEKGDIPEGYSVSREKKERFSLILESASTNQTSMYLCASSFRSPETQYFGPGTRLLVL.

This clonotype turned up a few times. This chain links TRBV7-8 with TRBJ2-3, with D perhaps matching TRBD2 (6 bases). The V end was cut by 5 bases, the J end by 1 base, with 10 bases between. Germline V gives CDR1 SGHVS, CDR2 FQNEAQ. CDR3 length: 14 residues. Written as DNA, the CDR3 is TGTGCCAGCAGCCGGAGGGATGGCACAGATACGCAGTATTTT. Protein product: CASSRRDGTDTQYF.

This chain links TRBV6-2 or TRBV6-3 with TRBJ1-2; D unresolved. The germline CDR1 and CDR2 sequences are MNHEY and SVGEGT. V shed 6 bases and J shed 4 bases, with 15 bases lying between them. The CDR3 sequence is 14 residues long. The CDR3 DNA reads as TGTGCCAGCAGCCCCGACGGTCGCGGCTATGGCTACACCTTC. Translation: CASSPDGRGYGYTF.

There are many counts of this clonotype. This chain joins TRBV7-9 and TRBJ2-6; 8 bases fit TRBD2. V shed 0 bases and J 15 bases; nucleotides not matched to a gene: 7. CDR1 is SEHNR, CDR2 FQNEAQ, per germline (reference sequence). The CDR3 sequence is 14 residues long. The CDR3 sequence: CASSLAQPGGHLTF. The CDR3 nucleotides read TGTGCCAGCAGCTTAGCCCAGCCGGGGGGGCACCTGACTTTC.

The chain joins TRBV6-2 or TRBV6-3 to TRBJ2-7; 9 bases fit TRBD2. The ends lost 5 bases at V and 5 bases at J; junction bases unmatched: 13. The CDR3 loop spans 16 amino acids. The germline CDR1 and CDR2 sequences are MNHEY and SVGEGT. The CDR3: CASSGKPGLAFDEQYF. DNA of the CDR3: TGTGCCAGCAGTGGAAAACCGGGACTAGCTTTCGACGAGCAGTACTTC.

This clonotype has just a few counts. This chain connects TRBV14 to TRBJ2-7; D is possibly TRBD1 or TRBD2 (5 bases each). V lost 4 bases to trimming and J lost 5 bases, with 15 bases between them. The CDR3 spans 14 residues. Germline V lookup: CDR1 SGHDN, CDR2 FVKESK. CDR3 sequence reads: CASSPTVGDDEQYF. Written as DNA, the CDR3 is TGTGCCAGCAGCCCCACGGTGGGGGACGACGAGCAGTACTTC.

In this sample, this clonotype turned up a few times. In DNA, the CDR3 is TGTGCCAGCAGTTCCCGGGGAGGTGAGCAGTTCTTC. Its translation: CASSSRGGEQFF. The gene calls are TRBV12-3 or TRBV12-4 and TRBJ2-1, with a weak D call TRBD2 (6 bases). The CDR3 runs 12 residues. V dropped 4 bases and J dropped 9 bases, with 10 bases sitting between them.

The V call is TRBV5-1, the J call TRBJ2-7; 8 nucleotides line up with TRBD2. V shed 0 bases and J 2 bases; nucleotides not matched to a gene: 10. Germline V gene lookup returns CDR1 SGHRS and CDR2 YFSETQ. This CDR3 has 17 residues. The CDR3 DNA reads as TGCGCCAGCAGCTTGGAGGCTTCGGGGGGGTCGACCTACGAGCAGTACTTC. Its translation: CASSLEASGGSTYEQYF.

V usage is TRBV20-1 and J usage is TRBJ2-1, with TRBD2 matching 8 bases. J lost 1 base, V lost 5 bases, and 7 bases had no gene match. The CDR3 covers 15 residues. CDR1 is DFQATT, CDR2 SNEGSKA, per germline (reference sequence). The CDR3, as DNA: TGCAGTGCTCCCACTAGCGGAGGTTCCTACAATGAGCAGTTCTTC. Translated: CSAPTSGGSYNEQFF.

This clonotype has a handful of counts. CDR3 region: CSAQRGGVSYNSPLHF. CDR3 in DNA: TGCAGTGCTCAACGCGGGGGGGTCTCCTATAATTCACCCCTCCACTTT. This sequence joins TRBV20-1 and TRBJ1-6; possibly TRBD1 for D (5 bases). The CDR3 runs to 16 residues. Between the trimmed V and J ends, which lost 5 bases and 0 bases, there was a span of 14 bases. CDR1 is DFQATT, CDR2 SNEGSKA, per germline (reference sequence).

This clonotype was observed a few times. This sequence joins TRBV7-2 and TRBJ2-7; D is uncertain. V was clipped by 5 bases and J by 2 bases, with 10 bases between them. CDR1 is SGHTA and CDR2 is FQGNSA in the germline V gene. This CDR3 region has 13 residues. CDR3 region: CASSPTPTYEQYF. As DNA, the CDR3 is TGTGCCAGCAGCCCCACTCCCACCTACGAGCAGTACTTC.

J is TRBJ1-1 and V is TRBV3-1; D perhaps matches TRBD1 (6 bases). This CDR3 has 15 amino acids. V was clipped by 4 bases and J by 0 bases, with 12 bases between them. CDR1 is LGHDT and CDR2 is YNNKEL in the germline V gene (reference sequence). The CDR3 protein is CASSPMDRLNTEAFF. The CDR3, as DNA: TGTGCCAGCAGCCCGATGGACAGACTGAACACTGAAGCTTTCTTT.

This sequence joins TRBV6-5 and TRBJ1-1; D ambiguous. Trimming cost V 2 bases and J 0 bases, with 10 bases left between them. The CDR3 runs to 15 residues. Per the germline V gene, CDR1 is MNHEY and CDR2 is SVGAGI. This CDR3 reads CASSYLGPMNTEAFF. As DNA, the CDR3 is TGTGCCAGCAGTTACCTAGGGCCCATGAACACTGAAGCTTTCTTT.

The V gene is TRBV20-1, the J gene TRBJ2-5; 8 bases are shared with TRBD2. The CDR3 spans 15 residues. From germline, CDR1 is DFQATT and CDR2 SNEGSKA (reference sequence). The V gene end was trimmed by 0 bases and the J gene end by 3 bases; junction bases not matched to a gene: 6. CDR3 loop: CSARDQGLGKETQYF. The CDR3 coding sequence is TGCAGTGCTAGAGATCAGGGACTAGGAAAAGAGACCCAGTACTTC.

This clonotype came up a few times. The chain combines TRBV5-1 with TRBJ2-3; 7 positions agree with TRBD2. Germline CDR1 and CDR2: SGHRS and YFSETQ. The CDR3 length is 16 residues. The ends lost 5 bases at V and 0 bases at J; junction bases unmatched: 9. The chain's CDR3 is CASSFPSGVSTDTQYF. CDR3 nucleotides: TGCGCCAGCAGTTTCCCTAGCGGAGTTAGCACAGATACGCAGTATTTT.

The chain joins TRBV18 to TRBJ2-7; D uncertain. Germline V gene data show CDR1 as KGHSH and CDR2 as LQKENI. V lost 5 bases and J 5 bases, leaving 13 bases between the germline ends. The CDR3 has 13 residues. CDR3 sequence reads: CASSFTVGNEQYF. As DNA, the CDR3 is TGTGCCAGCTCATTTACGGTTGGAAACGAGCAGTACTTC.

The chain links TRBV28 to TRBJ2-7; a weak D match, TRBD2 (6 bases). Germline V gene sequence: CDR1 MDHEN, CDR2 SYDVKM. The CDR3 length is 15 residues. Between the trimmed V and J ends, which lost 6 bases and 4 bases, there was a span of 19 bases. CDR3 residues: CASRGVAEGSYEQYF. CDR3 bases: TGTGCCAGCAGGGGAGTGGCGGAGGGTTCATACGAGCAGTACTTC.

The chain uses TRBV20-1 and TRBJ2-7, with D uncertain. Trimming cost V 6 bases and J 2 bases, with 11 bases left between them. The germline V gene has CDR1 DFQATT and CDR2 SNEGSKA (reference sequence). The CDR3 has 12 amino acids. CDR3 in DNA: TGCAGTGCCCTTAAGGACGCCTACGAGCAGTACTTC. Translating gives CSALKDAYEQYF.

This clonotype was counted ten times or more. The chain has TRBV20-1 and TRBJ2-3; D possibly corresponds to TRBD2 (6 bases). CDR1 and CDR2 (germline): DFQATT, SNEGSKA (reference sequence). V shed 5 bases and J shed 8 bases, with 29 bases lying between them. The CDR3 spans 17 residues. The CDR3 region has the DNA TGCAGTGCTCCACCCCCCGGGGGACCAATGATTACTGGTACGCAGTATTTT. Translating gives CSAPPPGGPMITGTQYF.

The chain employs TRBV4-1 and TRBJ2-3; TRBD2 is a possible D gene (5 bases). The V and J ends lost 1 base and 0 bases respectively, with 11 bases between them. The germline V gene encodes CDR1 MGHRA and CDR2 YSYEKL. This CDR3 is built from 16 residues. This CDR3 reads CASSQGLAASTDTQYF. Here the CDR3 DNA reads TGCGCCAGCAGCCAAGGGCTAGCAGCTAGCACAGATACGCAGTATTTT.

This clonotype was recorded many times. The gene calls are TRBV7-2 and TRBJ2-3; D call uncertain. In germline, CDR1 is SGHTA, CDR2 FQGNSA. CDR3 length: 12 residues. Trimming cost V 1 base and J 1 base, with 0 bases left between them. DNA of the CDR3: TGTGCCAGCAGCTTAGGCACAGATACGCAGTATTTT. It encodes CASSLGTDTQYF.

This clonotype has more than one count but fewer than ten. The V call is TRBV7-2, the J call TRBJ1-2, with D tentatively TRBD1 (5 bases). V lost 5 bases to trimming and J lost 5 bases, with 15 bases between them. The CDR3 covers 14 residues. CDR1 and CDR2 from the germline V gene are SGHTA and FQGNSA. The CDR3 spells CASSRGGAEYGYTF. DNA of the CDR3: TGTGCCAGCAGCCGAGGAGGGGCGGAGTATGGCTACACCTTC.

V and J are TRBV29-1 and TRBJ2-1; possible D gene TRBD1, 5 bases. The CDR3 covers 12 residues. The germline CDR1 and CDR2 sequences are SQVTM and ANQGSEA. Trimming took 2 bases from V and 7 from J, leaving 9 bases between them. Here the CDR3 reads CSVEKDSNEQFF. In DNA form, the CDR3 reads TGCAGCGTTGAAAAAGACAGTAATGAGCAGTTCTTC.

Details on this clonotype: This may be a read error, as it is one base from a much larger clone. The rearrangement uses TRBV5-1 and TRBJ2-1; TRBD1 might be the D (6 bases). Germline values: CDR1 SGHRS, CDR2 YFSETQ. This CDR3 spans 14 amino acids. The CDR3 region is CAISSGQKYNEQFF. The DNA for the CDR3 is TGCGCCATCAGCTCAGGACAGAAATACAATGAGCAGTTCTTC.

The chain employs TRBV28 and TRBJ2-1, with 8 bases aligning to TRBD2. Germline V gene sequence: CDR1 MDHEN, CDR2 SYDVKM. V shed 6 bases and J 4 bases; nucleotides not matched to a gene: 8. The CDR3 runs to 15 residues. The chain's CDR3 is CASRNGLAGYNEQFF. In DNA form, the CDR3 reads TGTGCCAGCAGAAATGGCCTAGCGGGTTACAATGAGCAGTTCTTC.

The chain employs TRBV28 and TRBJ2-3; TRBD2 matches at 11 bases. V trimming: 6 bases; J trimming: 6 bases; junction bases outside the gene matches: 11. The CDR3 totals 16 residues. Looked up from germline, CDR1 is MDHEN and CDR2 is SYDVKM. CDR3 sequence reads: CASSPGASGGFDTQYF. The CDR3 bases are TGTGCCAGCAGCCCGGGGGCTAGCGGGGGGTTTGATACGCAGTATTTT. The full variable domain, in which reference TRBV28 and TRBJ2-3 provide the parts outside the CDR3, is DVKVTQSSRYLVKRTGEKVFLECVQDMDHENMFWYRQDPGLGLRLIYFSYDVKMKEKGDIPEGYSVSREKKERFSLILESASTNQTSMYLCASSPGASGGFDTQYFGPGTRLTVL.

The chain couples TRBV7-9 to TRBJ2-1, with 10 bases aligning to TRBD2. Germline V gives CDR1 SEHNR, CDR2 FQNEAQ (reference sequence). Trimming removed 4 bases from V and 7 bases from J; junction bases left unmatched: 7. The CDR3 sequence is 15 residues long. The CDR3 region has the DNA TGTGCCAGCAGCTGGACTAGCGGAGGACCGAATGAGCAGTTCTTC. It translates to CASSWTSGGPNEQFF.

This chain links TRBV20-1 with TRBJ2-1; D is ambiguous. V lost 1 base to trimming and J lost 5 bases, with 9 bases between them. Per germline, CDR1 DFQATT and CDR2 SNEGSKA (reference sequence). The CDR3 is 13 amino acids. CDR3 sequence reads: CSARGGSDNEQFF. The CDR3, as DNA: TGCAGTGCTAGAGGGGGAAGCGACAATGAGCAGTTCTTC.

The CDR3 bases are TGCGCCAGCAGCTACCTAGCGGGAGTTCGGTCCTACAATGAGCAGTTCTTC. Its protein is CASSYLAGVRSYNEQFF. This chain connects TRBV5-1 to TRBJ2-1; TRBD2 matches 10 bases. Trimming removed 3 bases from V and 1 base from J; junction bases left unmatched: 7. Germline CDR1 is SGHRS and CDR2 is YFSETQ. The CDR3 spans 17 residues.

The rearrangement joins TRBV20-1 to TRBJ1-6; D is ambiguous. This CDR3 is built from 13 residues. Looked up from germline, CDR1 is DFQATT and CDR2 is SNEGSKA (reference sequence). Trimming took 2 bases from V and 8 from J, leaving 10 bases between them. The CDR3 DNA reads TGCAGTGCTAGACCCGCACCCTATTCACCCCTCCACTTT. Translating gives CSARPAPYSPLHF.